The source of this TCR beta chain is a study of T-cell reconstitution after alpha-beta-depleted transplantation in children. This clonotype showed up just a few times. The authors prepared the TCRbeta library with unique molecular identifiers. TCRdb re-derived calls from the PCR reads in MiXCR, one entry per CDR3 protein. The sample includes a few hundred thousand distinct CDR3 sequences, 10% to 15% seen only once; the top ten take about 2%. Trimming removed 2 bases from V and 0 bases from J, with 14 bases in between. The V gene's germline CDR1 is MNHEY and CDR2 SVGEGT. The CDR3 is 17 residues long. The rearrangement links TRBV6-2 or TRBV6-3 to TRBJ2-1; D may correspond to TRBD1 or TRBD2 (5 bases each). The specimen comprised PBMCs, mostly from graft donor cells, sampled 360 days after TCRalphabeta/CD19-depleted stem cell transplant. The source of this sequence is a male patient aged 10-17 years who had a stem cell transplant for acute myeloid leukemia, so the T cells may come from the graft donor. The CDR3 loop is CASSYDQGRSSYNEQFF. The CDR3 nucleotides read TGTGCCAGCAGTTACGATCAGGGACGGAGCTCCTACAATGAGCAGTTCTTC.